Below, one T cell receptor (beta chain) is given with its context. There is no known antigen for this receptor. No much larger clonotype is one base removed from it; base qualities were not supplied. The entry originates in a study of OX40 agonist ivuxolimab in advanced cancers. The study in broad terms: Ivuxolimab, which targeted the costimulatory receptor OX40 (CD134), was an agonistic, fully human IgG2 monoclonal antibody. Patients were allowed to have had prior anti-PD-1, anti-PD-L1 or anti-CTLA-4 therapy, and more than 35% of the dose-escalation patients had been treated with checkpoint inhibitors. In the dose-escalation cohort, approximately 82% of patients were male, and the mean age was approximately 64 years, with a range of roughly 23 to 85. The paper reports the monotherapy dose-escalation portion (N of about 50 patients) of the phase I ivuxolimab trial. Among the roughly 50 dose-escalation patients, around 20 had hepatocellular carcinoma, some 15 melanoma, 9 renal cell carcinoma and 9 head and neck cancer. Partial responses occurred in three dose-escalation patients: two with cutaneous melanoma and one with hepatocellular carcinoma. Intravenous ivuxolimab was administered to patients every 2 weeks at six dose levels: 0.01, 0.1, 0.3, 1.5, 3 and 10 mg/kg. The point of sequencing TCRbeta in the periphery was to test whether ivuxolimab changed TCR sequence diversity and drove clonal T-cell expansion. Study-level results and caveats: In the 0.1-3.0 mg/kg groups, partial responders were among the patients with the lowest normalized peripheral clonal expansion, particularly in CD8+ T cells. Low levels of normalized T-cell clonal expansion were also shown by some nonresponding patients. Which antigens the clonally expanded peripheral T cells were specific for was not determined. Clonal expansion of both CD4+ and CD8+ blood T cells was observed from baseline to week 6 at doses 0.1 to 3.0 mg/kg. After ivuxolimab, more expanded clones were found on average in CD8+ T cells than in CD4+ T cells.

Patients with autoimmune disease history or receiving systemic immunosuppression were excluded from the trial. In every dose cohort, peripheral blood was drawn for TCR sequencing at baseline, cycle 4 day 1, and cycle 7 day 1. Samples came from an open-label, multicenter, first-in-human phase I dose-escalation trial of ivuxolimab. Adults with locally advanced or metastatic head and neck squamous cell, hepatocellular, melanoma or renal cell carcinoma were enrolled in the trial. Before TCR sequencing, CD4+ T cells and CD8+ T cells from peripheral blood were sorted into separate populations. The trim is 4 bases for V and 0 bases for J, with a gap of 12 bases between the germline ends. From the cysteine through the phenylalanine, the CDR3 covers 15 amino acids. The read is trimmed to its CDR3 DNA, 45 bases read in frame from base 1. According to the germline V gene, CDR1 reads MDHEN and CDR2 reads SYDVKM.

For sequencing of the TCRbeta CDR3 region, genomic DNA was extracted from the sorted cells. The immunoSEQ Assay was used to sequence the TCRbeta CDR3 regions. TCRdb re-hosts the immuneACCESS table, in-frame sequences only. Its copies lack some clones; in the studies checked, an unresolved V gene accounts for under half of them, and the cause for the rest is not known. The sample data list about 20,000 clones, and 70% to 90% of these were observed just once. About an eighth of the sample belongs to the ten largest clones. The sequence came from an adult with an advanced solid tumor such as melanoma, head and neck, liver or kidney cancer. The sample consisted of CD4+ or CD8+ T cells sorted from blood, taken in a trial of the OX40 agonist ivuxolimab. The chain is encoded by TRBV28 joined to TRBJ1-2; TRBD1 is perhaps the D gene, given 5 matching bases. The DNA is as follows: TGTGCCAGCAGTTGGGGCGGGGATGCTAACTATGGCTACACCTTC. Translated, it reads CASSWGGDANYGYTF.